Each of the 23 T cell receptor beta chains below was sequenced from the same sample in a study of vaccination effects on CD4 cells after COVID-19 (dated by TCRdb to between 2020 and 2023). The library was obtained by the immunoSEQ multiplex PCR assay. TCRdb's version of the immuneACCESS table is confined to in-frame rearrangements and falls short of the full clone set. An unresolved V gene accounts for under half of the shortfall where checked; the remainder is of unknown origin. The sample table shows 60,000 to 85,000 clones, and about 74% are seen once. Of the sample, roughly 1.6% is held by the ten largest clones. Their antigens are not known. To identify antigen-specific CD4+ T cell clonotypes by their expansion, the ViraFEST assay first stimulated PBMC with viral peptide pools and then applied TCR sequencing. After about 10 days of culture, CD4+ T cells were isolated with the EasySep CD4+ T cell isolation kit. Each participant received two doses of an mRNA SARS-CoV-2 vaccine, either BNT162b2 or mRNA-1273.

Sequencing was performed on CD4+ T cells from PBMCs cultured with HCoV-229E spike peptides, taken after COVID-19 vaccination. The cell subset or site label on this specimen signifies: HCoV-229E spike overlapping peptide pool stimulation. Every receptor here comes from a human donor who received a COVID-19 vaccine.

The rearrangement links TRBV29-1 to TRBJ2-3; D is undetermined. Trimming cost V 5 bases and J 0 bases, with 12 bases left between them. There are 14 residues in the CDR3. Germline loops: CDR1 SQVTM, CDR2 ANQGSEA. The chain's CDR3 is CSVLREPSTDTQYF. The CDR3 DNA sequence: TGCAGCGTTCTAAGGGAACCTAGCACAGATACGCAGTATTTT.

To note about this clone: The junction differs from germline at one of its ends, possibly a read error. The genes are TRBV5-1 and TRBJ1-1; D unresolved. Per the germline V gene, CDR1 is SGHRS and CDR2 is YFSETQ. The CDR3 runs 16 residues. The CDR3 DNA is TGCGCCAGCAGCTTGGCCTGGTCCTCGAGGAACTCTGAAGCTTTCTTT. Translating gives CASSLAWSSRNSEAFF.

The CDR3 DNA sequence: TGTGCCAGCAGCCCCGGGGTAGCGGGGCAGACCCAGTACTTC. The encoded protein is CASSPGVAGQTQYF. The chain is built from TRBV7-7 and TRBJ2-5; 8 bases match TRBD2. The trim removed 5 bases at V and 6 bases at J, leaving 8 bases unmatched. The CDR3 loop spans 14 amino acids. Germline-derived CDR1 and CDR2 are SSHAT and FNYEAQ (reference sequence).

V usage is TRBV6-4 and J usage is TRBJ1-1; D is ambiguous. V lost 3 bases, J lost 4 bases, and 12 bases lay in between. CDR1 and CDR2 (germline): MRHNA, SNTAGT. This CDR3 spans 14 amino acids. CDR3 sequence: CASSEQVGVTEAFF. Written as DNA, the CDR3 is TGTGCCAGCAGTGAACAAGTTGGGGTCACTGAAGCTTTCTTT.

This chain joins TRBV5-1 and TRBJ2-3; unclear D gene. This CDR3 has 12 residues. CDR1 and CDR2 (germline): SGHRS, YFSETQ. V was shortened by 2 bases and J by 3 bases, with 4 bases between the two germline ends. The CDR3 spells CASSLVTDTQYF. For the CDR3, the DNA is TGCGCCAGCAGCTTAGTAACAGATACGCAGTATTTT.

CDR3 DNA: TGTGCCTGGAGTGTAACCATCTATAATTCACCCCTCCACTTT. Encoded protein: CAWSVTIYNSPLHF. The chain has TRBV30 and TRBJ1-6; the D is unclear. There are 14 residues in the CDR3. The germline V and J ends were trimmed by 0 bases and 3 bases, with 6 bases remaining between them. Germline values: CDR1 GTSNPN, CDR2 SVGIG (reference sequence).

This chain joins TRBV6-5 and TRBJ1-1, with unresolved D. The CDR3 covers 12 residues. Germline CDR1 MNHEY, CDR2 SVGAGI. The V and J ends lost 6 bases and 10 bases respectively, with 15 bases between them. CDR3 region: CASRDVSTRAFF. The CDR3 nucleotides read TGTGCCAGCAGAGACGTCTCTACTCGAGCTTTCTTT.

J is TRBJ1-6 and V is TRBV9; D remains ambiguous. CDR1 and CDR2 from the germline V gene are SGDLS and YYNGEE. V was pared by 0 bases and J by 2 bases, with 3 bases between. There are 14 residues in the CDR3. Written as DNA, the CDR3 is TGTGCCAGCAGCGTAGACCCCTATAATTCACCCCTCCACTTT. Amino acid sequence: CASSVDPYNSPLHF.

This clone was detected only a few times. The chain combines TRBV11-2 with TRBJ2-2; the D gene is possibly TRBD1 (5 bases). Trimming took 5 bases from V and 2 from J, leaving 12 bases between them. CDR3 length: 15 residues. Per germline, CDR1 SGHAT and CDR2 FQNNGV. CDR3 coding DNA: TGTGCCAGCAGCCAAGGACACATTAACACCGGGGAGCTGTTTTTT. Amino acids: CASSQGHINTGELFF. The full variable domain, with the rest looked up from reference TRBV11-2 and TRBJ2-2, is EAGVAQSPRYKIIEKRQSVAFWCNPISGHATLYWYQQILGQGPKLLIQFQNNGVVDDSQLPKDRFSAERLKGVDSTLKIQPAKLEDSAVYLCASSQGHINTGELFFGEGSRLTVL.

V and J are TRBV4-2 and TRBJ2-3; 15 bases align to TRBD2. J lost 2 bases, V lost 2 bases, and 8 bases had no gene match. The CDR3 has 19 amino acids. Germline CDR1 reads LGHNA; CDR2 reads YNFKEQ. The CDR3 here is CASSQSGLAGGGFTDTQYF. The DNA for the CDR3 is TGTGCCAGCAGCCAATCGGGACTAGCGGGGGGAGGATTCACAGATACGCAGTATTTT.

This clone has just a few counts. This chain links TRBV5-5 with TRBJ2-2; TRBD1 might be the D (6 bases). Trimming shortened V by 5 bases and J by 1 base, and 9 bases separated the two germline ends. This CDR3 has 14 amino acids. Germline loops: CDR1 SGHKS, CDR2 YYEKEE (reference sequence). Here the CDR3 DNA reads TGTGCCAGCAGGCTGACAGGGAACACCGGGGAGCTGTTTTTT. Its protein is CASRLTGNTGELFF. The whole variable domain, filled in from reference TRBV5-5 and TRBJ2-2, reads DAGVTQSPTHLIKTRGQQVTLRCSPISGHKSVSWYQQVLGQGPQFIFQYYEKEERGRGNFPDRFSARQFPNYSSELNVNALLLGDSALYLCASRLTGNTGELFFGEGSRLTVL.

The chain joins TRBV29-1 to TRBJ2-3, with 9 bases aligning to TRBD1. Germline V CDR1 and CDR2: SQVTM, ANQGSEA. V trimming: 4 bases; J trimming: 2 bases; junction bases outside the gene matches: 4. This CDR3 contains 14 residues. Here the CDR3 DNA reads TGCAGCGTTGTCAGGACAGGGGTCACAGATACGCAGTATTTT. This gives the protein CSVVRTGVTDTQYF.

The V call is TRBV21-1, the J call TRBJ2-7; TRBD1, the table's D call, was not compared with the DNA. TRBV21-1 is noted as a pseudogene. The CDR3 has 16 residues. CDR3 residues: CASSRRNTYWAGEQYV. The CDR3 bases are TGTGCCAGCAGCCGCCGTAACACGTACTGGGCTGGGGAGCAGTACGTC.

The chain joins TRBV7-3 to TRBJ1-6, with D possibly being TRBD1 (5 bases). The CDR3 has 14 amino acids. Per germline, CDR1 SGHTA and CDR2 FQGTGA. V was shortened by 5 bases and J by 5 bases, with 10 bases between the two germline ends. The CDR3 here is CASSLGQNNSPLHF. Here the CDR3 DNA reads TGTGCCAGCAGCCTGGGGCAGAATAATTCACCCCTCCACTTT.

The rearrangement uses TRBV5-8 and TRBJ2-5; 7 nucleotides align to TRBD1. Germline CDR1 reads SGHTS; CDR2 reads YDEGEE. J gave up 5 bases and V 4 bases, and 17 bases lay outside the gene matches. This CDR3 region has 17 residues. This CDR3 reads CASSGHRQGIEGETQYF. The CDR3 DNA sequence: TGTGCCAGCAGCGGACATCGACAGGGTATTGAGGGCGAGACCCAGTACTTC.

The chain has TRBV5-6 and TRBJ2-1, with 7 bases fitting TRBD2. The germline CDR1 and CDR2 sequences are SGHDT and YYEEEE. This CDR3 spans 15 amino acids. V was pared by 2 bases and J by 0 bases, with 2 bases of the junction left unmatched. The CDR3 DNA reads as TGTGCCAGCAGCTTCGGGGGGAGCTCCTACAATGAGCAGTTCTTC. Residues: CASSFGGSSYNEQFF.

V is TRBV7-9 and J is TRBJ2-3; no clear D. Germline assignment: CDR1 SEHNR and CDR2 FQNEAQ (reference sequence). V was clipped by 8 bases and J by 3 bases, with 12 bases between them. CDR3 length: 13 amino acids. CDR3 DNA sequence: TGTGCCAGCTCAGAGAGAAGAACAGATACGCAGTATTTT. It encodes CASSERRTDTQYF.

The chain employs TRBV3-1 (or the pseudogene TRBV3-2) and TRBJ1-1; TRBD1 is a possible D gene (5 bases). The germline CDR1 and CDR2 sequences are LGHDT and YNNKEL (reference sequence). This CDR3 region has 13 residues. V lost 1 base to trimming and J lost 7 bases, with 10 bases between them. CDR3: CASSQAGPREAFF. The CDR3 DNA follows: TGTGCCAGCAGCCAAGCAGGGCCCCGTGAAGCTTTCTTT.

V and J are TRBV7-6 and TRBJ1-3; TRBD1 is a possible D gene (6 bases). The germline V gene encodes CDR1 SGHVS and CDR2 FNYEAQ. Trimming shortened V by 1 base and J by 0 bases, and 13 bases separated the two germline ends. This CDR3 region has 17 residues. The CDR3: CASSLEGQKVSGNTIYF. DNA of the CDR3: TGTGCCAGCAGCTTAGAGGGACAAAAAGTCTCTGGAAACACCATATATTTT.

The genes are TRBV15 and TRBJ1-2; 7 nucleotides align to TRBD1. With 3 bases clipped from V and 7 bases from J, the junction kept 5 bases outside the gene matches. The CDR3 covers 13 residues. Looked up from germline, CDR1 is LNHNV and CDR2 is YYDKDF (reference sequence). The CDR3 DNA follows: TGTGCCACCAGCAGGGGAGGGGGCTTTGGCTACACCTTC. This encodes CATSRGGGFGYTF.

The chain employs TRBV28 and TRBJ1-1, with 7 nucleotides matching TRBD1. Germline lookup yields CDR1 MDHEN and CDR2 SYDVKM. The CDR3 contains 12 residues. The V segment lost 5 bases and the J segment 14 bases; nucleotides outside the gene matches: 11. CDR3 loop: CASSDRAGKGFF. DNA of the CDR3: TGTGCCAGCAGTGACAGGGCGGGCAAAGGCTTCTTT. Full variable domain (remainder filled in from reference TRBV28 and TRBJ1-1): DVKVTQSSRYLVKRTGEKVFLECVQDMDHENMFWYRQDPGLGLRLIYFSYDVKMKEKGDIPEGYSVSREKKERFSLILESASTNQTSMYLCASSDRAGKGFFGQGTRLTVV.

V gene TRBV3-1 (or the pseudogene TRBV3-2) combines with J gene TRBJ1-2, with D unresolved. V gave up 0 bases and J gave up 8 bases, with 13 bases separating them. The germline V gene has CDR1 LGHDT and CDR2 YNNKEL (reference sequence). This CDR3 comprises 14 residues. The CDR3 nucleotides are TGTGCCAGCAGCCAAGATAGGTGGGAAGAGGGCTACACCTTC. As protein: CASSQDRWEEGYTF.

This clone has a single count. This chain connects TRBV3-1 (or the pseudogene TRBV3-2) to TRBJ2-1; 11 bases are a match to TRBD2. Trimming at V came to 0 bases and at J to 9 bases, leaving 10 bases not matched to a gene. The CDR3 sequence is 17 residues long. The germline CDR1 and CDR2 sequences are LGHDT and YNNKEL (reference sequence). The CDR3 coding sequence is TGTGCCAGCAGCCAAGATGTCATAGCGGGGGGGCCAGCTGAGCAGTTCTTC. Its protein product is CASSQDVIAGGPAEQFF.